Listed below are T cell receptor beta chains from one sample, sequenced in a study of PD-L1 blockade in urothelial cancer. Profiling relied on immunoSEQ multiplex PCR, and the TCRdb table lists in-frame clones only, not all of them. The sample shows around 51,000 clones, around 87% of them seen only once. The sequences come from PBMCs, collected around atezolizumab (anti-PD-L1) treatment. The receptors originated from a man aged 60 to 75 with urothelial cancer. CDR3s include the opening cysteine and the closing phenylalanine or tryptophan. Each record gives: CDR3 length, J gene, V gene, CDR3 protein.

CDR3 length: 17; J gene: TRBJ2-5; V gene: TRBV9; CDR3 protein: CASSVASTPVGQETQYF
CDR3 length: 15; J gene: TRBJ2-3; V gene: TRBV5-1; CDR3 protein: CASSRTSGFTDTQYF
CDR3 length: 18; J gene: TRBJ2-1; V gene: TRBV4-2; CDR3 protein: CASSQGAGGRATYNEQFF
CDR3 length: 14; J gene: TRBJ2-3; V gene: TRBV19; CDR3 protein: CASAIGWGTDTQYF
CDR3 length: 18; J gene: TRBJ1-4; V gene: TRBV10-3; CDR3 protein: CAISDRDRGFNTNEKLFF
CDR3 length: 13; J gene: TRBJ1-1; V gene: TRBV19; CDR3 protein: CASSPQGQLEAFF
CDR3 length: 15; J gene: TRBJ2-2; V gene: TRBV7-3; CDR3 protein: CASSLMGPNTGELFF
CDR3 length: 15; J gene: TRBJ1-2; V gene: TRBV19; CDR3 protein: CASSERAGWNYGYTF
CDR3 length: 17; J gene: TRBJ2-5; V gene: TRBV4-3; CDR3 protein: CASSQSRTGVSQETQYF
CDR3 length: 15; J gene: TRBJ1-3; V gene: TRBV9; CDR3 protein: CASSAGSPSGNTIYF
CDR3 length: 12; J gene: TRBJ1-6; V gene: TRBV6-5; CDR3 protein: CASTTGRTPLHF
CDR3 length: 17; J gene: TRBJ2-2; V gene: TRBV19; CDR3 protein: CASRRGPRGTFTGELFF
CDR3 length: 14; J gene: TRBJ2-7; V gene: TRBV5-1; CDR3 protein: CASSLERGSYEQYF
CDR3 length: 13; J gene: TRBJ1-2; V gene: TRBV30; CDR3 protein: CAWSVNRRYGYTF
CDR3 length: 13; J gene: TRBJ1-1; V gene: TRBV28; CDR3 protein: CASSFYYRTEAFF
CDR3 length: 14; J gene: TRBJ1-4; V gene: TRBV4-2; CDR3 protein: CASSQGQDNEKLFF
CDR3 length: 15; J gene: TRBJ1-6; V gene: TRBV11-3; CDR3 protein: CASSLGDTYNSPLHF
CDR3 length: 12; J gene: TRBJ2-5; V gene: TRBV9; CDR3 protein: CASSVAEETQYF
CDR3 length: 15; J gene: TRBJ2-7; V gene: TRBV4-1; CDR3 protein: CASSQGQESSYEQYF
CDR3 length: 13; J gene: TRBJ2-4; V gene: TRBV29-1; CDR3 protein: CSVVPGIADIQYF
CDR3 length: 17; J gene: TRBJ1-5; V gene: TRBV7-2; CDR3 protein: CASSSWQGARPIQPQHF
CDR3 length: 12; J gene: TRBJ2-4; V gene: TRBV6-5; CDR3 protein: CASSRQGNIQYF
CDR3 length: 14; J gene: TRBJ2-1; V gene: TRBV19; CDR3 protein: CAVTDPFSYNEQFF
CDR3 length: 16; J gene: TRBJ2-7; V gene: TRBV6-4; CDR3 protein: CASSDVRGRSSYEQYF
CDR3 length: 15; J gene: TRBJ1-5; V gene: TRBV19; CDR3 protein: CASSIAQGVNQPQHF
CDR3 length: 16; J gene: TRBJ2-1; V gene: TRBV6-1; CDR3 protein: CASSEAGDRRYNEQFF
CDR3 length: 15; J gene: TRBJ2-5; V gene: TRBV2; CDR3 protein: CASRKGGADQETQYF
CDR3 length: 16; J gene: TRBJ2-2; V gene: TRBV30; CDR3 protein: CAWSARGAVNTGELFF
CDR3 length: 17; J gene: TRBJ1-1; V gene: TRBV7-3; CDR3 protein: CASSQTPRTTRNTEAFF
CDR3 length: 13; J gene: TRBJ2-7; V gene: TRBV6-5; CDR3 protein: CASTTARAHEQYF
CDR3 length: 14; J gene: TRBJ2-7; V gene: TRBV7-9; CDR3 protein: CASSLNIDSYEQYF
CDR3 length: 13; J gene: TRBJ2-1; V gene: TRBV5-1; CDR3 protein: CASSRAGYNEQFF
CDR3 length: 16; J gene: TRBJ2-3; V gene: TRBV7-9; CDR3 protein: CASSSIAGTRTDTQYF
CDR3 length: 15; J gene: TRBJ2-1; V gene: TRBV7-9; CDR3 protein: CASSPSASGSNEQFF
CDR3 length: 17; J gene: TRBJ2-1; V gene: TRBV7-3; CDR3 protein: CASSLFFIPSGNNEQFF
CDR3 length: 15; J gene: TRBJ2-1; V gene: TRBV7-3; CDR3 protein: CASSLAGSSYNEQFF
CDR3 length: 15; J gene: TRBJ1-4; V gene: TRBV15; CDR3 protein: CATSPINRNNEKLFF
CDR3 length: 16; J gene: TRBJ1-6; V gene: TRBV5-1; CDR3 protein: CASSLAGSGYNSPLHF
CDR3 length: 14; J gene: TRBJ2-1; V gene: TRBV25-1; CDR3 protein: CASSEAGNYNEQFF
CDR3 length: 14; J gene: TRBJ2-2; V gene: TRBV18; CDR3 protein: CASSPSVDTGELFF
CDR3 length: 13; J gene: TRBJ2-3; V gene: TRBV5-5; CDR3 protein: CASSREGPDTQYF
CDR3 length: 14; J gene: TRBJ1-5; V gene: TRBV30; CDR3 protein: CAWDRGLGNQPQHF
CDR3 length: 14; J gene: TRBJ2-3; V gene: TRBV5-1; CDR3 protein: CASSSTGGTDTQYF
CDR3 length: 14; J gene: TRBJ2-7; V gene: TRBV11-2; CDR3 protein: CASSRGTDPYEQYF
CDR3 length: 14; J gene: TRBJ2-1; V gene: TRBV19; CDR3 protein: CASGTSGGVSEQFF
CDR3 length: 15; J gene: TRBJ2-5; V gene: TRBV5-1; CDR3 protein: CVSKWGRAGEETQYF
CDR3 length: 14; J gene: TRBJ2-3; V gene: TRBV11-2; CDR3 protein: CASSFDGRTDTQYF
CDR3 length: 12; J gene: TRBJ1-6; V gene: TRBV19; CDR3 protein: CASSIQNSPLHF
CDR3 length: 14; J gene: TRBJ1-3; V gene: TRBV7-2; CDR3 protein: CASSQTTATVTIYF
CDR3 length: 11; J gene: TRBJ2-4; V gene: TRBV30; CDR3 protein: CAWTGGNIQYF
CDR3 length: 15; J gene: TRBJ2-2; V gene: TRBV9; CDR3 protein: CASSVDPGGVGELFF
CDR3 length: 15; J gene: TRBJ1-4; V gene: TRBV6-5; CDR3 protein: CASRREAKANEKLFF
CDR3 length: 14; J gene: TRBJ1-1; V gene: TRBV7-8; CDR3 protein: CASRGQGGNTEAFF
CDR3 length: 15; J gene: TRBJ1-4; V gene: TRBV29-1; CDR3 protein: CSVGTGGRGPEKLFF
CDR3 length: 15; J gene: TRBJ2-5; V gene: TRBV11-3; CDR3 protein: CASSLEGTWQETQYF
CDR3 length: 14; J gene: TRBJ2-3; V gene: TRBV6-6; CDR3 protein: CASSYGEGPDTQYF
CDR3 length: 17; J gene: TRBJ2-1; V gene: TRBV19; CDR3 protein: CASSETTGTGRSNEQFF